This TCR beta chain was captured in a study of shared clonotypes between healthy human individuals. Replicate PCRs run on sorted subsets employed around 200 ng DNA, about 27,000 T cell genomes. Assay: immunoSEQ multiplex PCR; the TCRdb copy retains only in-frame clones and omits some. Counted here are about 820,000 clones, 90% to 95% occurring once; the ten biggest clones make up nearly 25%. This CDR3 has 15 amino acids. V was cut by 3 bases and J by 0 bases, with 9 bases left in between. CDR1 and CDR2 (germline): MGHRA, YSYEKL. This clone was seen a single time. CD45RO negativity and positive selection for CCR7 defined naive CD8 cells, a population that excluded terminally differentiated effector memory CD45RA+ cells.

The rearrangement links TRBV4-1 to TRBJ1-5; no definite D call. The sequence derives from a man aged 25 to 45 in good health. What was sequenced was naive CD8+ T cells sorted from blood. CDR3 DNA sequence: TGCGCCAGCAGCCATGTTGACAATAGCAATCAGCCCCAGCATTTT. It codes for CASSHVDNSNQPQHF.